Listed here are 14 T cell receptor beta chains from one sample, sequenced in a study of early T cells in non-severe SARS-CoV-2 infection. TCRdb itself ran the 5' RACE reads through MiXCR, one entry per CDR3 protein. The profile shows about 66,000 distinct CDR3 sequences, roughly 21% of them singletons. Here the sequenced sample was whole blood, taken at baseline. The receptors shown here come from an adult who was a healthcare worker with PCR-confirmed SARS-CoV-2 infection or an uninfected control (not recorded which).

This clonotype was seen a handful of times. The V call is TRBV7-3, the J call TRBJ1-2; 7 bases agree with TRBD1. This CDR3 has 13 residues. Trimming cost V 4 bases and J 12 bases; bases outside gene matches: 11. The germline gives CDR1 SGHTA, CDR2 FQGTGA. The CDR3 loop reads CASSSTGQDPHTF. The CDR3 coding sequence is TGTGCCAGCAGCTCTACCGGACAGGACCCACACACCTTC. The variable domain in full, completed from reference TRBV7-3 and TRBJ1-2, reads GAGVSQTPSNKVTEKGKYVELRCDPISGHTALYWYRQSLGQGPEFLIYFQGTGAADDSGLPNDRFFAVRPEGSVSTLKIQRTERGDSAVYLCASSSTGQDPHTFGSGTRLTVV.

This chain links TRBV24-1 with TRBJ2-3, with D possibly TRBD2 on 5 matching bases. From germline, CDR1 is KGHDR and CDR2 SFDVKD. The CDR3 runs to 15 residues. V was clipped by 4 bases and J by 2 bases, with 12 bases between them. CDR3 coding DNA: TGTGCCACCAGTGAGGCGGGCCTAACCACAGATACGCAGTATTTT. This translates into CATSEAGLTTDTQYF.

In this sample, this clonotype turned up a few times. This rearrangement joins TRBV7-9 to TRBJ2-5; D unresolved. Looked up from germline, CDR1 is SEHNR and CDR2 is FQNEAQ (reference sequence). V lost 1 base and J 4 bases, leaving 7 bases between the germline ends. The CDR3 has 13 residues. Here the CDR3 reads CASSLVNIETQYF. CDR3 in DNA: TGTGCCAGCAGCTTAGTAAATATAGAGACCCAGTACTTC.

The CDR3 loop is CASSRDSSQETQYF. For the CDR3, the DNA is TGTGCCAGCAGCAGGGACAGCTCCCAAGAGACCCAGTACTTC. This chain uses TRBV2 with TRBJ2-5; the match to TRBD1 covers 7 bases. The V gene's germline CDR1 is SNHLY and CDR2 FYNNEI. The V gene end was trimmed by 6 bases and the J gene end by 1 base; junction bases not matched to a gene: 5. The CDR3 is 14 residues long.

The J gene is TRBJ2-5, the V gene TRBV5-4; D not resolved. There are 15 residues in the CDR3. V dropped 3 bases and J dropped 2 bases, with 14 bases sitting between them. Germline V lookup: CDR1 SGHNT, CDR2 YYREEE (reference sequence). CDR3 sequence: CASSSPGGAQETQYF. The CDR3 DNA sequence: TGTGCCAGCAGCTCTCCAGGCGGCGCACAAGAGACCCAGTACTTC.

J is TRBJ2-2 and V is TRBV10-2; D is unclear. Looked up from germline, CDR1 is WSHSY and CDR2 is SAAADI. There are 15 residues in the CDR3. The V end lost 7 bases, the J end lost 0 bases, and 12 bases lay between the germline ends. The CDR3 sequence: CASIPPIANTGELFF. The CDR3 bases are TGCGCCAGCATCCCACCGATAGCGAACACCGGGGAGCTGTTTTTT.

The V call is TRBV12-3 or TRBV12-4, the J call TRBJ2-4, with TRBD1 identical over 8 bases. CDR3 length equals 15 residues. Germline trimming cut 6 bases from V and 9 bases from J; bases unmatched to any gene: 13. The CDR3 sequence: CASRRDRGKGSIQYF. In nucleotides, the CDR3 is TGTGCCAGCAGAAGAGACAGGGGAAAGGGGTCCATTCAGTACTTC.

The chain links TRBV7-9 to TRBJ2-2; a possible D gene is TRBD1 (5 bases). CDR3 length equals 16 residues. Germline CDR1 and CDR2: SEHNR and FQNEAQ (reference sequence). Trimming stripped 5 bases from V and 5 bases from J, with 18 bases between. The CDR3 region is CASSPLAGAHTGELFF. The CDR3 DNA sequence: TGTGCCAGCAGCCCCCTTGCTGGGGCCCATACCGGGGAGCTGTTTTTT. Using reference TRBV7-9 and TRBJ2-2 for the parts outside the CDR3, the full variable domain is DTGVSQNPRHKITKRGQNVTFRCDPISEHNRLYWYRQTLGQGPEFLTYFQNEAQLEKSRLLSDRFSAERPKGSFSTLEIQRTEQGDSAMYLCASSPLAGAHTGELFFGEGSRLTVL.

The chain carries TRBV3-1 and TRBJ1-1; TRBD1 is a possible D gene (6 bases). Germline CDR1 reads LGHDT; CDR2 reads YNNKEL (reference sequence). The CDR3 length is 14 residues. Trimming removed 3 bases from V and 5 bases from J, with 13 bases in between. Here the CDR3 reads CASSQRNRVTEAFF. The DNA of the CDR3 is TGTGCCAGCAGCCAGAGAAACAGGGTTACTGAAGCTTTCTTT. The full variable domain, in which reference TRBV3-1 and TRBJ1-1 provide the parts outside the CDR3, is DTAVSQTPKYLVTQMGNDKSIKCEQNLGHDTMYWYKQDSKKFLKIMFSYNNKELIINETVPNRFSPKSPDKAHLNLHINSLELGDSAVYFCASSQRNRVTEAFFGQGTRLTVV.

The chain links TRBV30 to TRBJ1-1, with a tentative D call TRBD1 (6 bases). This CDR3 comprises 15 residues. Germline loops: CDR1 GTSNPN, CDR2 SVGIG (reference sequence). Deletions cut 2 bases from V and 3 bases from J, with 16 bases between. The CDR3 spells CAWSHGGPADTEAFF. CDR3 in DNA: TGTGCCTGGAGTCACGGGGGCCCGGCGGACACTGAAGCTTTCTTT.

This clonotype was observed at least ten times. This chain links TRBV24-1 with TRBJ2-2; possible D gene TRBD2, 6 bases. CDR3 length: 14 residues. Germline CDR1 and CDR2: KGHDR and SFDVKD. Trimming pared 5 bases from V and 0 bases from J, leaving 6 bases between. The CDR3 is CATSAGANTGELFF. The CDR3 DNA sequence: TGTGCCACCAGTGCGGGGGCGAACACCGGGGAGCTGTTTTTT.

This chain connects TRBV7-9 to TRBJ1-1; D is unresolved. V was cut by 5 bases and J by 9 bases, with 22 bases left in between. CDR3 length equals 15 residues. CDR1 is SEHNR and CDR2 is FQNEAQ in the germline V gene (reference sequence). The CDR3 nucleotides read TGTGCCAGCAGCCCAGACCTACACAGCGGGAGTAAAGCTTTCTTT. Translation: CASSPDLHSGSKAFF.

This clonotype was detected once. The rearrangement joins TRBV3-1 to TRBJ1-2; no clear D. The CDR3 is 14 residues long. The V and J ends lost 4 bases and 8 bases respectively, with 17 bases between them. Germline V gene sequence: CDR1 LGHDT, CDR2 YNNKEL (reference sequence). CDR3 sequence: CASSLGTARGGYTF. The CDR3 bases are TGTGCCAGCAGCCTGGGAACAGCCCGGGGAGGCTACACCTTC.

The J gene is TRBJ2-3, the V gene TRBV30; D remains ambiguous. V lost 1 base to trimming and J lost 5 bases, with 4 bases between them. This CDR3 has 11 amino acids. Looked up from germline, CDR1 is GTSNPN and CDR2 is SVGIG (reference sequence). Written as DNA, the CDR3 is TGTGCCTGGAGTGAGGGAGATACGCAGTATTTT. Protein sequence: CAWSEGDTQYF.